Following are 28 T cell receptor beta chains from one sample sequenced in a study of T-cell reconstitution after alpha-beta-depleted transplantation in children. TCRbeta library preparation incorporated unique molecular identifiers. One entry per CDR3 protein results from TCRdb running MiXCR on the PCR reads. The profile shows approximately 150,000 distinct CDR3 sequences, roughly 8.8% of them singletons. The sample was PBMCs, mostly from graft donor cells, taken 180 days after TCRalphabeta/CD19-depleted stem cell transplant. The receptor set was obtained from a female patient aged 2-10 years who had a stem cell transplant for congenital amegakaryocytic thrombocytopenia, so the T cells may come from the graft donor.

This clonotype was seen at least ten times. The rearrangement links TRBV3-1 to TRBJ2-5, with a weak D call TRBD1 (6 bases). The V gene lost 2 bases and the J gene lost 3 bases, with 13 bases spanning the gap. Germline CDR1 is LGHDT and CDR2 is YNNKEL (reference sequence). The CDR3 is made up of 15 amino acids. The CDR3 DNA is TGTGCCAGCAGCCAACAACCGGACAGAAAAGAGACCCAGTACTTC. It specifies CASSQQPDRKETQYF.

This clonotype was seen more than once but under ten times. J is TRBJ2-3 and V is TRBV7-8, with D possibly TRBD1 on 7 matching bases. V dropped 5 bases and J dropped 11 bases, with 14 bases sitting between them. Germline loops: CDR1 SGHVS, CDR2 FQNEAQ. The length of the CDR3 is 12 residues. DNA of the CDR3: TGTGCCAGCAGCGAGCCGCAGGGGGGGCAGTATTTT. Its protein is CASSEPQGGQYF.

The sample holds many counts of this clonotype. The gene calls are TRBV6-5 and TRBJ2-2; tentative D call: TRBD2 (5 bases). Germline loops: CDR1 MNHEY, CDR2 SVGAGI. Trimming left V 6 bases short and J 3 bases short, with 17 bases between. This CDR3 is built from 16 residues. DNA of the CDR3: TGTGCCAGCAGCCTCCCCGGGGTGGTCGACACCGGGGAGCTGTTTTTT. Protein sequence: CASSLPGVVDTGELFF.

This chain links TRBV6-1 with TRBJ2-7; a possible D gene is TRBD1 (5 bases). This CDR3 has 15 residues. Germline CDR1 MNHNS, CDR2 SASEGT. The V end was cut by 2 bases, the J end by 6 bases, with 17 bases between. CDR3 sequence: CASSEHRLTIPEQYF. CDR3 DNA: TGTGCCAGCAGTGAACACAGGTTAACGATTCCCGAGCAGTACTTC.

The chain uses TRBV7-9 and TRBJ1-1; tentative D call: TRBD1 (5 bases). Looked up from germline, CDR1 is SEHNR and CDR2 is FQNEAQ (reference sequence). CDR3 length equals 15 residues. Trimming left V 3 bases short and J 3 bases short, with 14 bases between. The CDR3 bases are TGTGCCAGCAGCTTTCTCGCCGGGGACTACACTGAAGCTTTCTTT. Translation gives CASSFLAGDYTEAFF.

This clonotype was detected ten times or more. The chain couples TRBV28 to TRBJ1-2; no firm D call. Germline V gives CDR1 MDHEN, CDR2 SYDVKM. V was clipped by 8 bases and J by 5 bases, with 9 bases between them. This CDR3 contains 11 residues. The CDR3, as DNA: TGTGCCAGCGGATCGGGGTATGGCTACACCTTC. The encoded protein is CASGSGYGYTF.

Of note for this clonotype: A read error is possible here, since a much larger clone lies one base away. The V gene is TRBV10-3, the J gene TRBJ2-1; 7 bases are a match to TRBD2. Germline CDR1 and CDR2: ENHRY and SYGVKD. The V and J ends lost 4 bases and 6 bases, in that order; junction bases with no gene match: 12. This CDR3 has 16 amino acids. The DNA of the CDR3 is TGTGCCATCAGTGCGTTGGCGGGAGTAGGGGTCAATGAGCAGTTCTTC. Residues: CAISALAGVGVNEQFF.

The chain uses TRBV6-1 and TRBJ1-1, with D possibly being TRBD1 (6 bases). With 1 base removed from V and 11 bases from J, the gap between germline ends came to 11 bases. The germline CDR1 and CDR2 sequences are MNHNS and SASEGT. The CDR3 consists of 12 residues. The DNA of the CDR3 is TGTGCCAGCAGTGAAGGGTGGGGGGCGGCTTTCTTT. This codes for CASSEGWGAAFF.

This CDR3 is CASSAQGGTEAFF. CDR3 coding DNA: TGCGCCAGCAGCGCTCAGGGGGGCACTGAAGCTTTCTTT. This chain joins TRBV5-1 and TRBJ1-1; 7 bases agree with TRBD1. Per germline, CDR1 SGHRS and CDR2 YFSETQ. The V and J ends lost 4 bases and 4 bases, in that order; junction bases with no gene match: 4. This CDR3 contains 13 residues.

This chain joins TRBV5-1 and TRBJ2-3; 10 positions agree with TRBD1. The CDR3 has 16 amino acids. Germline V lookup: CDR1 SGHRS, CDR2 YFSETQ. Trimming at V came to 1 base and at J to 0 bases, leaving 2 bases not matched to a gene. The CDR3 is CASSLLGQGSTDTQYF. The CDR3 coding sequence is TGCGCCAGCAGCTTGTTGGGACAGGGGAGCACAGATACGCAGTATTTT.

This clonotype was picked up many times. V gene TRBV4-3 combines with J gene TRBJ2-4, with unresolved D. The CDR3 runs to 13 residues. Per the germline V gene, CDR1 is LGHNA and CDR2 is YSLEER. V dropped 3 bases and J dropped 8 bases, with 11 bases sitting between them. CDR3 region: CASSHHARDIQYF. In nucleotides, the CDR3 is TGCGCCAGCAGCCACCACGCTAGAGACATTCAGTACTTC.

The rearrangement joins TRBV29-1 to TRBJ2-7; 12 nucleotides agree with TRBD1. The CDR3 is made up of 14 amino acids. CDR1 is SQVTM, CDR2 ANQGSEA, per germline. V dropped 5 bases and J dropped 6; count of bases not matched to a gene: 8. The CDR3 region is CSVSGTGGLGEQYF. DNA of the CDR3: TGCAGCGTTTCCGGGACAGGGGGCCTCGGCGAGCAGTACTTC.

This clonotype was counted ten times or more. V is TRBV3-1 and J is TRBJ2-7; no reliable D call. V lost 4 bases, J lost 1 base, and 11 bases lay in between. CDR1 is LGHDT, CDR2 YNNKEL, per germline (reference sequence). This CDR3 spans 14 amino acids. CDR3 nucleotides: TGTGCCAGCAGCCTGGGGTCCCCATCCTACGAGCAGTACTTC. Residues: CASSLGSPSYEQYF.

The rearrangement joins TRBV6-5 to TRBJ2-2, with TRBD2 identical over 9 bases. The germline gives CDR1 MNHEY, CDR2 SVGAGI. V was clipped by 4 bases and J by 5 bases; unmatched bases: 5. CDR3 length: 15 residues. The CDR3 DNA reads as TGTGCCAGCAGTTTAGCGGGAGAGTGGACCGGGGAGCTGTTTTTT. This translates into CASSLAGEWTGELFF.

The chain combines TRBV28 with TRBJ2-1; 8 bases line up with TRBD1. The junction had 13 bases not matched to a gene; V was cut back by 5 bases and J by 7 bases. Germline V lookup: CDR1 MDHEN, CDR2 SYDVKM. The CDR3 runs to 16 residues. The CDR3 reads CASSPPTGAGSNEQFF. The CDR3 coding sequence is TGTGCCAGCAGTCCCCCGACAGGGGCGGGGTCGAATGAGCAGTTCTTC.

The chain recombines TRBV2 with TRBJ2-5, with a weak D call TRBD2 (5 bases). Trimming took off 6 bases at V and 5 bases at J, with 16 bases between the two ends. Germline-derived CDR1 and CDR2 are SNHLY and FYNNEI. The CDR3 is made up of 14 amino acids. The CDR3 sequence: CASSRSQAVETQYF. The CDR3 DNA reads TGTGCCAGCAGCCGGAGCCAAGCGGTTGAGACCCAGTACTTC. Supplemented by reference TRBV2 and TRBJ2-5, the full variable domain reads EPEVTQTPSHQVTQMGQEVILRCVPISNHLYFYWYRQILGQKVEFLVSFYNNEISEKSEIFDDQFSVERPDGSNFTLKIRSTKLEDSAMYFCASSRSQAVETQYFGPGTRLLVL.

The sample holds many counts of this clonotype. The genes are TRBV10-2 and TRBJ1-1, with no clear D. Trimming pared 0 bases from V and 1 base from J, leaving 6 bases between. Looked up from germline, CDR1 is WSHSY and CDR2 is SAAADI. The CDR3 has 14 residues. For the CDR3, the DNA is TGCGCCAGCAGTGAGTCGAATGGGAACACTGAAGCTTTCTTT. The encoded protein is CASSESNGNTEAFF.

The sample holds many counts of this clonotype. The rearrangement uses TRBV18 and TRBJ2-7; 11 nucleotides align to TRBD2. Trimming cost V 5 bases and J 6 bases; bases outside gene matches: 9. This CDR3 is 15 amino acids long. Germline CDR1 and CDR2: KGHSH and LQKENI. For the CDR3, the DNA is TGTGCCAGCTCAATGGTGACTAGCGGGATGGTCGAGCAGTACTTC. Residues: CASSMVTSGMVEQYF. Combining the CDR3 with reference TRBV18 and TRBJ2-7 gives the whole variable domain NAGVMQNPRHLVRRRGQEARLRCSPMKGHSHVYWYRQLPEEGLKFMVYLQKENIIDESGMPKERFSAEFPKEGPSILRIQQVVRGDSAAYFCASSMVTSGMVEQYFGPGTRLTVT.

This chain joins TRBV19 and TRBJ2-2; TRBD2 is a possible D gene (6 bases). The V and J ends lost 10 bases and 7 bases respectively, with 19 bases between them. Per germline, CDR1 LNHDA and CDR2 SQIVND (reference sequence). CDR3 size: 14 residues. DNA for the CDR3: TGTGCCACTACGGTAGGGGCGGGAATCGGGGAGCTGTTTTTT. This gives the protein CATTVGAGIGELFF.

This clonotype is judged medium-sized. The rearrangement joins TRBV20-1 to TRBJ2-5, with no clear D. The germline V and J ends were trimmed by 4 bases and 1 base, with 13 bases remaining between them. CDR1 is DFQATT and CDR2 is SNEGSKA in the germline V gene (reference sequence). The CDR3 loop spans 14 amino acids. The CDR3 reads CSANLPRGQETQYF. The CDR3 region has the DNA TGCAGTGCTAACCTCCCCCGCGGCCAAGAGACCCAGTACTTC.

In its sample, this clonotype was seen a few times. The V gene is TRBV7-3, the J gene TRBJ2-2; TRBD2 matches at 8 bases. The CDR3 is 16 amino acids. Germline CDR1 is SGHTA and CDR2 is FQGTGA. After removal of 4 bases from V and 7 bases from J, the junction contained 11 bases not matched to a gene. CDR3 bases: TGTGCCAGCAGCTCCTCCCCAAAGCGGGAGAGCGGGGAGCTGTTTTTT. As protein: CASSSSPKRESGELFF.

This clonotype was seen only a few times. The V gene is TRBV20-1, the J gene TRBJ1-1; 7 positions agree with TRBD1. The CDR3 spans 13 residues. Per the germline V gene, CDR1 is DFQATT and CDR2 is SNEGSKA (reference sequence). The V segment lost 4 bases and the J segment 6 bases; nucleotides outside the gene matches: 8. The CDR3 protein is CSAKGQWAAEAFF. CDR3 nucleotide sequence: TGCAGTGCTAAGGGACAGTGGGCCGCTGAAGCTTTCTTT.

This clonotype was counted many times. Written as DNA, the CDR3 is TGCAGTGCTAGAGATCCCCACACCTACCAAGAGACCCAGTACTTC. It yields the protein CSARDPHTYQETQYF. The chain is built from TRBV20-1 and TRBJ2-5; D call uncertain. Germline lookup yields CDR1 DFQATT and CDR2 SNEGSKA (reference sequence). V lost 0 bases, J lost 0 bases, and 11 bases lay in between. CDR3 size: 15 residues.

The chain has TRBV11-3 and TRBJ2-1, with TRBD2 matching over 14 bases. Unmatched junction bases numbered 8, after V lost 5 bases and J lost 8 bases. The CDR3 is 16 residues long. Germline V gene data show CDR1 as SGHNT and CDR2 as YENEEA. This CDR3 is CASSERLAGGQDEQFF. In nucleotides, the CDR3 is TGTGCCAGCAGCGAAAGACTAGCGGGAGGGCAGGATGAGCAGTTCTTC. The variable domain in full, completed from reference TRBV11-3 and TRBJ2-1, reads EAGVVQSPRYKIIEKKQPVAFWCNPISGHNTLYWYLQNLGQGPELLIRYENEEAVDDSQLPKDRFSAERLKGVDSTLKIQPAELGDSAVYLCASSERLAGGQDEQFFGPGTRLTVL.

This clonotype appeared many times. The V and J genes are TRBV12-3 or TRBV12-4 and TRBJ2-2, with a possible D match to TRBD1 (6 bases). Trimming left V 11 bases short and J 4 bases short, with 17 bases between. The CDR3 totals 14 residues. The CDR3: CAGGHERFTGELFF. Written as DNA, the CDR3 is TGTGCCGGGGGCCACGAGAGATTCACCGGGGAGCTGTTTTTT.

The V gene is TRBV5-1, the J gene TRBJ2-7; D gene unclear. V lost 0 bases and J lost 6, with 10 bases in between. The CDR3 is 13 amino acids. Looked up from germline, CDR1 is SGHRS and CDR2 is YFSETQ. The CDR3 spells CASSLDTGREQYF. The CDR3 bases are TGCGCCAGCAGCTTGGATACCGGGCGCGAGCAGTACTTC.

This clonotype was detected many times. This sequence joins TRBV6-5 and TRBJ2-5; 7 positions match TRBD2. V lost 7 bases and J lost 4; bases outside the gene matches: 12. Germline lookup yields CDR1 MNHEY and CDR2 SVGAGI. CDR3 length: 15 amino acids. CDR3 sequence: CASTSWTGGGETQYF. CDR3 DNA: TGTGCCAGCACCAGCTGGACGGGAGGAGGAGAGACCCAGTACTTC.

This clonotype was recorded many times. V and J are TRBV28 and TRBJ1-3, with TRBD1 as a possible D gene (6 bases). The V gene lost 6 bases and the J gene lost 0 bases, with 12 bases spanning the gap. Per germline, CDR1 MDHEN and CDR2 SYDVKM. CDR3 size: 15 residues. The CDR3 protein is CASRFAGASGNTIYF. DNA of the CDR3: TGTGCCAGCAGATTCGCGGGGGCCTCTGGAAACACCATATATTTT.